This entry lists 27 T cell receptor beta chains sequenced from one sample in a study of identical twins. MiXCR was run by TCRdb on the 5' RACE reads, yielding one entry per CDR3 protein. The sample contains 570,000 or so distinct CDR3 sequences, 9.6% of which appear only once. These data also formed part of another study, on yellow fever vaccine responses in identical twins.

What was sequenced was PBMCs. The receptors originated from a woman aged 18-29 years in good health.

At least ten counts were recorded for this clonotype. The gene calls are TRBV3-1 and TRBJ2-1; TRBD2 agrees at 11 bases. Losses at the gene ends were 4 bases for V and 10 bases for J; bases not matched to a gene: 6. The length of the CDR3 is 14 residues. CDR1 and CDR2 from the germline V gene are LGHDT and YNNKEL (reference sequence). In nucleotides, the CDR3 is TGTGCCAGCAGCCCTCTCCCTAGCGGGGGGGAGCAGTTCTTC. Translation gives CASSPLPSGGEQFF.

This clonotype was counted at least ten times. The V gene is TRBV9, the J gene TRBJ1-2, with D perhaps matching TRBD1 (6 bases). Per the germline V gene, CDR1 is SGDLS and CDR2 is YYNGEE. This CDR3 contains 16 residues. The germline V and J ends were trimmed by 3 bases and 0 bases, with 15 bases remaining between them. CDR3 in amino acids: CASSEGGLTSNYGYTF. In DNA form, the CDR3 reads TGTGCCAGCAGCGAGGGGGGTCTAACGTCTAACTATGGCTACACCTTC.

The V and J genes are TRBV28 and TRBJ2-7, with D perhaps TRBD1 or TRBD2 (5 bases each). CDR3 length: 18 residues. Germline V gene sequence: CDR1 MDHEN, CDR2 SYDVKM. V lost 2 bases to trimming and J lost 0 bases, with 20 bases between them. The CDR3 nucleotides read TGTGCCAGCAGTTTACCCCGCCCGAGGGGAACTTTCTCCTACGAGCAGTACTTC. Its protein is CASSLPRPRGTFSYEQYF.

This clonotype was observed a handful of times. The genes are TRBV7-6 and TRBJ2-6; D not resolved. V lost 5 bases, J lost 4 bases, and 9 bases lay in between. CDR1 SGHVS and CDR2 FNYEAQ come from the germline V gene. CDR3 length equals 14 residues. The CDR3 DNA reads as TGTGCCAGCAGCCCTCAGCTGGGGGCCAACGTCCTGACTTTC. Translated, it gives CASSPQLGANVLTF.

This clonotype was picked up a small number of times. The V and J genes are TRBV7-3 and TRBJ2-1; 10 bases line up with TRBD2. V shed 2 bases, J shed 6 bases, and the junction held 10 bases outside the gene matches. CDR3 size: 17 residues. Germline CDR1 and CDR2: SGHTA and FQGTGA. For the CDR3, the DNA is TGTGCCAGCAGCTTATCCTCTTCAGCGGGGGGGTTCAATGAGCAGTTCTTC. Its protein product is CASSLSSSAGGFNEQFF.

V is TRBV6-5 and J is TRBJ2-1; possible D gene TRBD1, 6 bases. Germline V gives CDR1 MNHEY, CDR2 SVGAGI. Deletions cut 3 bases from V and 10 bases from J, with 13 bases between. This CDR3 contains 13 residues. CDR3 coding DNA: TGTGCCAGCAGTTATAGGGCAGGGGACGAGCAGTTCTTC. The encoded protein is CASSYRAGDEQFF.

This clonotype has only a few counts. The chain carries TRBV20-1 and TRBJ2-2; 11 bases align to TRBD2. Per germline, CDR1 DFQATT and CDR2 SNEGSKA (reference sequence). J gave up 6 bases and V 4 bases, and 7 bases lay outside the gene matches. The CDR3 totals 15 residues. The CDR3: CSATPLAGVPGELFF. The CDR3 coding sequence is TGCAGTGCTACCCCACTAGCGGGAGTCCCCGGGGAGCTGTTTTTT.

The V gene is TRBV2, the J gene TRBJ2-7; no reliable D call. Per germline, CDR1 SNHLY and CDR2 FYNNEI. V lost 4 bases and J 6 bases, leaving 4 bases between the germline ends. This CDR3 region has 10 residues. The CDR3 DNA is TGTGCCAGCAGTGCGTTCGAGCAGTACTTC. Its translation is CASSAFEQYF.

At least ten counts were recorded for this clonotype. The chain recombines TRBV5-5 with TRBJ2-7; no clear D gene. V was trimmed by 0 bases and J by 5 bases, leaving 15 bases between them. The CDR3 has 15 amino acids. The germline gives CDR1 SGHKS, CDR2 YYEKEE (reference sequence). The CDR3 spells CASSLAYGGVHEQYF. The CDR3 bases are TGTGCCAGCAGCTTGGCGTATGGTGGGGTCCACGAGCAGTACTTC.

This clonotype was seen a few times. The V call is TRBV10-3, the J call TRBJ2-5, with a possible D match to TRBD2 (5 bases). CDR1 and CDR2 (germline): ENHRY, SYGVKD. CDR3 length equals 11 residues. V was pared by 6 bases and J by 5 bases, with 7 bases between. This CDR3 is CAIRGDETQYF. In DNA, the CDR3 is TGTGCCATCAGGGGAGACGAGACCCAGTACTTC.

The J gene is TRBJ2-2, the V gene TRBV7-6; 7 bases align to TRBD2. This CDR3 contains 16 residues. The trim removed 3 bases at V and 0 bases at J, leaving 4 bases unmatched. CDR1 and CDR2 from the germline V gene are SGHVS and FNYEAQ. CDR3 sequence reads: CASSLTSRPNTGELFF. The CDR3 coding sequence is TGTGCCAGCAGCTTGACTAGCAGGCCGAACACCGGGGAGCTGTTTTTT.

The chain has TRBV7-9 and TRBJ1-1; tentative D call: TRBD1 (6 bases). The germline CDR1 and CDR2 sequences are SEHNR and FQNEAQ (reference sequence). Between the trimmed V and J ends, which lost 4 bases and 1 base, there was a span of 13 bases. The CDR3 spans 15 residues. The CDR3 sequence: CASSWADRRNTEAFF. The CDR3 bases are TGTGCCAGCAGCTGGGCAGACAGGAGGAACACTGAAGCTTTCTTT.

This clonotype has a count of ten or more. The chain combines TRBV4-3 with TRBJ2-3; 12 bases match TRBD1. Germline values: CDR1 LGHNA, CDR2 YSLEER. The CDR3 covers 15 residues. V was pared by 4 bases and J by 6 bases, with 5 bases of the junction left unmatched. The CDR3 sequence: CASSRGTGGGDTQYF. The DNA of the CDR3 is TGCGCCAGCAGCCGAGGGACAGGGGGCGGTGATACGCAGTATTTT.

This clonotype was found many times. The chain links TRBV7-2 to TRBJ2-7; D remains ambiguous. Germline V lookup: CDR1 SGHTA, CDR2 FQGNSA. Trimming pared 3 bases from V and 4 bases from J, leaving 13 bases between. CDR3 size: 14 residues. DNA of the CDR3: TGTGCCAGCAGCTTTATGGCAGGAATTTACGAGCAGTACTTC. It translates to CASSFMAGIYEQYF.

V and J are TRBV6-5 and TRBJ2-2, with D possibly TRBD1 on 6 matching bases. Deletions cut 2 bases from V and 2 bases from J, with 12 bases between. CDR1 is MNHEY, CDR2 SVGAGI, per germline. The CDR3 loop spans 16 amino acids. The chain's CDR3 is CASSYLGTSNTGELFF. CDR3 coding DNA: TGTGCCAGCAGTTACCTGGGGACAAGCAACACCGGGGAGCTGTTTTTT.

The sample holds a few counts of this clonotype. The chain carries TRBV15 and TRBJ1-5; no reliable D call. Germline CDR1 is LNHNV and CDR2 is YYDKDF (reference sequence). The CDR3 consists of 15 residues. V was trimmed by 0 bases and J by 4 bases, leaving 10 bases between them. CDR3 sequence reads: CATSRESGLNQPQHF. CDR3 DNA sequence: TGTGCCACCAGCAGAGAATCGGGATTAAATCAGCCCCAGCATTTT. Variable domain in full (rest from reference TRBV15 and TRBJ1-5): DAMVIQNPRYQVTQFGKPVTLSCSQTLNHNVMYWYQQKSSQAPKLLFHYYDKDFNNEADTPDNFQSRRPNTSFCFLDIRSPGLGDTAMYLCATSRESGLNQPQHFGDGTRLSIL.

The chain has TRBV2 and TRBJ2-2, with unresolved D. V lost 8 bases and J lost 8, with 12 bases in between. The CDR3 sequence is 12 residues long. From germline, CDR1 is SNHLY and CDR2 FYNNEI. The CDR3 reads CASGVHRGELFF. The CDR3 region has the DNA TGTGCCAGCGGGGTTCATAGGGGGGAGCTGTTTTTT.

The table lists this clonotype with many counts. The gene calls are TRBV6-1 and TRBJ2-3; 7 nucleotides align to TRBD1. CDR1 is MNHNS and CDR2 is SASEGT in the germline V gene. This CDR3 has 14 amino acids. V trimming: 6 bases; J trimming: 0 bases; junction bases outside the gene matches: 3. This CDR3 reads CASRRDRSTDTQYF. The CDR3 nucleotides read TGTGCCAGCAGACGGGACAGAAGCACAGATACGCAGTATTTT.

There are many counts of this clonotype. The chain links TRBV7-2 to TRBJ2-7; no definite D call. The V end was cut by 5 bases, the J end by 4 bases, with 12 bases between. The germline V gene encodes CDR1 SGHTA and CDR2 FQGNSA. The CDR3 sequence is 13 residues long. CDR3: CASSNGYLYEQYF. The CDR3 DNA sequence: TGTGCCAGCAGCAACGGATACCTTTACGAGCAGTACTTC. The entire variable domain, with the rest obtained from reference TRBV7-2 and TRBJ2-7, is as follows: GAGVSQSPSNKVTEKGKDVELRCDPISGHTALYWYRQSLGQGLEFLIYFQGNSAPDKSGLPSDRFSAERTGGSVSTLTIQRTQQEDSAVYLCASSNGYLYEQYFGPGTRLTVT.

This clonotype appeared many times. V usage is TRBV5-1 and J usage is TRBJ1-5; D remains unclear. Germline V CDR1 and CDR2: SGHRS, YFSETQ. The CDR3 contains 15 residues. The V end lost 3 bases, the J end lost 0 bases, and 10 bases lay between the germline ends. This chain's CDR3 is CASSSGGTSNQPQHF. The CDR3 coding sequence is TGCGCCAGCAGCTCTGGTGGCACTAGCAATCAGCCCCAGCATTTT.

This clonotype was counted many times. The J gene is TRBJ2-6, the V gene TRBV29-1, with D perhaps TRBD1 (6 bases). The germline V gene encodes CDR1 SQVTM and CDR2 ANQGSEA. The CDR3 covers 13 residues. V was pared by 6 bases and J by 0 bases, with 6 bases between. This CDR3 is CSVRGSGANVLTF. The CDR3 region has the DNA TGCAGCGTCAGGGGCTCTGGGGCCAACGTCCTGACTTTC.

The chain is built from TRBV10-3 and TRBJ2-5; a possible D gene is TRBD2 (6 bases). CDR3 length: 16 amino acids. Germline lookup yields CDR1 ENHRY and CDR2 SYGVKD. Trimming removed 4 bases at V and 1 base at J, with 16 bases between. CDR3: CAISGALAGSQETQYF. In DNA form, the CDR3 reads TGTGCCATCAGTGGGGCTCTCGCGGGGAGCCAAGAGACCCAGTACTTC.

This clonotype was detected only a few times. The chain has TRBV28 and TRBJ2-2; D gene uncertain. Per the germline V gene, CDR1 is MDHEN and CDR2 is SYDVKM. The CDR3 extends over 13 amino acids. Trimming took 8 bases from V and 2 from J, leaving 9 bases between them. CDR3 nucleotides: TGTGCCAGCGCCACCTCTAACACCGGGGAGCTGTTTTTT. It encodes CASATSNTGELFF.

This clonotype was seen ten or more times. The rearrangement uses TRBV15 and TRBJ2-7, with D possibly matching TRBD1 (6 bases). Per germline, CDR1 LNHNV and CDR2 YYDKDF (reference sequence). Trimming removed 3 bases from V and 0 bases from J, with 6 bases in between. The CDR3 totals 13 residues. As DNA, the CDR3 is TGTGCCACCAGCAGGGACAGCTCCTACGAGCAGTACTTC. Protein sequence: CATSRDSSYEQYF.

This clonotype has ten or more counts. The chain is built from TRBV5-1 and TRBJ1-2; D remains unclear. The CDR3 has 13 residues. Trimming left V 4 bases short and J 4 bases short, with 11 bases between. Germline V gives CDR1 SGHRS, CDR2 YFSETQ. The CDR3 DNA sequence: TGCGCCAGCAGCCTCACGGTATCCTATGGCTACACCTTC. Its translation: CASSLTVSYGYTF.

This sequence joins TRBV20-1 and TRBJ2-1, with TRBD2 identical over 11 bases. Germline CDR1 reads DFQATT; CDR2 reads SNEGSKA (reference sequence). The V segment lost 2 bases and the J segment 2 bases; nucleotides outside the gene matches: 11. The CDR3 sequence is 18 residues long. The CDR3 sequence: CSARKPWGSGRAYNEQFF. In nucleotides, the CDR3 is TGCAGTGCTAGAAAACCCTGGGGTAGCGGGAGGGCCTACAATGAGCAGTTCTTC.

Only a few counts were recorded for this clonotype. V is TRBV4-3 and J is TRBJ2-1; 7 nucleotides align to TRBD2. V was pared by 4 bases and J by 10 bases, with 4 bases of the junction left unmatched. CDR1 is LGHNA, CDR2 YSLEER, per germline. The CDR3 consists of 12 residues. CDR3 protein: CASSPVGGEQFF. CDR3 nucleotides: TGCGCCAGCAGCCCAGTCGGGGGGGAGCAGTTCTTC.